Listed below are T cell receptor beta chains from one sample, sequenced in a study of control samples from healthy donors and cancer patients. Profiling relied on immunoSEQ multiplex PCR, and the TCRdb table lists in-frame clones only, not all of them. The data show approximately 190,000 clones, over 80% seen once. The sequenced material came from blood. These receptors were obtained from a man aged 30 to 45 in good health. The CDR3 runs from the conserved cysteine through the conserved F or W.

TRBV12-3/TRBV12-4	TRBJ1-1	CASSIRGNTEAFF
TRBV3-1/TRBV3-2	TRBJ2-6	CASSQGIVEAGANVLTF
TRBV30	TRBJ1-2	CAWAQGGYNYGYTF
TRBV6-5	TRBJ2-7	CASSPGTGFYEQYF
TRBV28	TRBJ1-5	CASMKSTGGLQPQHF
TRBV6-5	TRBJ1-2	CASSLNYGYTF
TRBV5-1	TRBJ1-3	CASSLTANKISGNTIYF
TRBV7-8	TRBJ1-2	CASSPSRDGYGYTF
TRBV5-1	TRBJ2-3	CASSLAERGATDTQYF
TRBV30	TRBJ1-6	CASNTYNSPLHF
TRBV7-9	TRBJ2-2	CASSPQTGSINTGELFF
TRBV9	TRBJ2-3	CASSVEDRVTDTQYF
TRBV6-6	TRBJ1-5	CATWGTGSLAEPQHF
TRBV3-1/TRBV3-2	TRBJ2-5	CASSQTRVAQYF
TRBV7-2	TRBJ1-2	CASSQDSIIRNGYTF
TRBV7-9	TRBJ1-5	CASSLAWPGLLNQPQHF
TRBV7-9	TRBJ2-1	CASSRQVNNEQFF
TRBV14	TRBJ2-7	CASSQEAAGGEQYF
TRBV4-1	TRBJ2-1	CASSQERGKSYNEQFF
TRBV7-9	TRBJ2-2	CASSSLAGYTGELFF
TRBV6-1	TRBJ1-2	CASSEGKGALYGYTF
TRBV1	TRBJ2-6	CTSSPKPEGSGANVLTF
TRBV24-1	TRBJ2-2	CATSDLDNPNTGELFF
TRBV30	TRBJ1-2	CAWGADRVLKTF
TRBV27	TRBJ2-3	CASSFQRGPTDTQYF
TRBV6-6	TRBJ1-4	CASSLLSTTNEKLFF
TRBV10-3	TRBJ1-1	CAISESGPNTEAFF
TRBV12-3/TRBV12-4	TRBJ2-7	CASSLGNGYEQYF
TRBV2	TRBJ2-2	CASSDVPNTGELFF
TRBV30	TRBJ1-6	CAWRMPSSYNSPLHF
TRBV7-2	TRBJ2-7	CASSLASGASSYEQYF
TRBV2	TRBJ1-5	CASSEVETGPQPQHF
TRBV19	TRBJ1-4	CASRIVAVATNEKLFF
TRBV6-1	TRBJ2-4	CASSEPGQGNIQYF
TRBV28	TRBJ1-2	CAGGQGVGYGYTF
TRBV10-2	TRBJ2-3	CASRLGTGGGDTQYF
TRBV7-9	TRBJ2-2	CASSPGTGDTGELFF
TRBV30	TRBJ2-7	CAWRGGLIQNEQYF
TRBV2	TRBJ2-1	CAGARTRDTLFF
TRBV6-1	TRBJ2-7	CASSAPGLAGVESEQYF
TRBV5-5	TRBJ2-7	CASSSNPGGAGYEQYF
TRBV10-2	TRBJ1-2	CASSETAGGYGYTF
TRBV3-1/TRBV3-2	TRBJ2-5	CASSHREETQYF
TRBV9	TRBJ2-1	CASSVGGGYSYNEQFF
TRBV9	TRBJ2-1	CASSPRTGGSLYNEQFF
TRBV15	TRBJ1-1	CATSKRSFMNTEAFF
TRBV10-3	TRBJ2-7	CAISKQGYEQYF
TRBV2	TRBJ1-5	CASTSEGDQPQHF
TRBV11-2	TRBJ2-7	CASSGLAGGTYEQYF
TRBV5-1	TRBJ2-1	CASSRSGTSGGIEQFF